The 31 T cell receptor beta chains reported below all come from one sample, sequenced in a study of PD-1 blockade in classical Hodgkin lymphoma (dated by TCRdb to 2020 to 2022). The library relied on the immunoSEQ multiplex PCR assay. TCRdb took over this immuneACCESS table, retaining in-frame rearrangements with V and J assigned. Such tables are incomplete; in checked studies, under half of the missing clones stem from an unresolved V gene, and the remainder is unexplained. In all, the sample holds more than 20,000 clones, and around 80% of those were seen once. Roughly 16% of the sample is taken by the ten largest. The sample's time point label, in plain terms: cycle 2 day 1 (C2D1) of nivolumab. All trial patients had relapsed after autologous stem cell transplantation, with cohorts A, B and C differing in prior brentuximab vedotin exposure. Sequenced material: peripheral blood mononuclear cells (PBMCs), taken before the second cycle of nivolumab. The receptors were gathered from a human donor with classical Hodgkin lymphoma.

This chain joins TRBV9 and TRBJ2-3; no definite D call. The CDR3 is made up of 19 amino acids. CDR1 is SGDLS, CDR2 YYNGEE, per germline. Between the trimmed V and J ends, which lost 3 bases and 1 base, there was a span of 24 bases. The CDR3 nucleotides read TGTGCCAGCAGCGATAACCTCGCCCCCGATTTAGCCGGCACAGATACGCAGTATTTT. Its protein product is CASSDNLAPDLAGTDTQYF.

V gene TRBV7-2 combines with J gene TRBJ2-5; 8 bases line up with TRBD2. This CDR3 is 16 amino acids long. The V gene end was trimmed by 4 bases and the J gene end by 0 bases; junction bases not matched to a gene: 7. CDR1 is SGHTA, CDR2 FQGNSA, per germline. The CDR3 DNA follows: TGTGCCAGCAGCTCGGGTCGGGGGGGAAACCAAGAGACCCAGTACTTC. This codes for CASSSGRGGNQETQYF.

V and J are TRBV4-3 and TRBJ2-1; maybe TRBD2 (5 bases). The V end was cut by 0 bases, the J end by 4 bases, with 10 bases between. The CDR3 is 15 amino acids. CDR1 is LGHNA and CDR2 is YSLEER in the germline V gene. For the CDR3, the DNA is TGCGCCAGCAGCCAAGATGGTCGGGGTTACAATGAGCAGTTCTTC. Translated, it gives CASSQDGRGYNEQFF.

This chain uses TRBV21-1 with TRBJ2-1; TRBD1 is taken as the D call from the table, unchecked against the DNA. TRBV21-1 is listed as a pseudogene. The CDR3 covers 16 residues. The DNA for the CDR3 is TGTGCCAGCAGCGAAGATCCGGGACAGGGTGACAATGAGCAGTTCTTC. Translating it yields CASSEDPGQGDNEQFF.

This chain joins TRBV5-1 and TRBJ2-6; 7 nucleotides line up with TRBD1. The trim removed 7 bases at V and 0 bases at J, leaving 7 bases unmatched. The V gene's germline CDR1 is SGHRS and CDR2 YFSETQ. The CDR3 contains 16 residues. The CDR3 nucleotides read TGCGCCAGCCGCGGACAGGCCAGCTCTGGGGCCAACGTCCTGACTTTC. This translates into CASRGQASSGANVLTF. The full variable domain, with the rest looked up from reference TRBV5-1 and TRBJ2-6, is KAGVTQTPRYLIKTRGQQVTLSCSPISGHRSVSWYQQTPGQGLQFLFEYFSETQRNKGNFPGRFSGRQFSNSRSEMNVSTLELGDSALYLCASRGQASSGANVLTFGAGSRLTVL.

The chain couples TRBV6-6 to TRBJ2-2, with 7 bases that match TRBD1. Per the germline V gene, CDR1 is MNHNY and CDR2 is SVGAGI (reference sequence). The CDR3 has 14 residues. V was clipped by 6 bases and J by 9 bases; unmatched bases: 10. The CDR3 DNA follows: TGTGCCAGCAGCCGCCCGACAGGGACGAGGGAGCTGTTTTTT. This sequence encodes CASSRPTGTRELFF.

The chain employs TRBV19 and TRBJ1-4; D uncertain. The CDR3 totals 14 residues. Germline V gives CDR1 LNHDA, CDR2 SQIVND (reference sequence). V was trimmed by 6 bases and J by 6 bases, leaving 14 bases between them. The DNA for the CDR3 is TGTGCCAGTAGCTCGTTCCAAGCGGATGAAAAACTGTTTTTT. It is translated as CASSSFQADEKLFF.

CDR3 residues: CASSYQGTDYEQYF. The CDR3 DNA reads TGTGCCAGCAGTTACCAGGGGACAGATTACGAGCAGTACTTC. V is TRBV6-6 and J is TRBJ2-7, with 7 positions matching TRBD1. Trimming at V came to 2 bases and at J to 4 bases, leaving 5 bases not matched to a gene. The germline CDR1 and CDR2 sequences are MNHNY and SVGAGI (reference sequence). The CDR3 contains 14 residues.

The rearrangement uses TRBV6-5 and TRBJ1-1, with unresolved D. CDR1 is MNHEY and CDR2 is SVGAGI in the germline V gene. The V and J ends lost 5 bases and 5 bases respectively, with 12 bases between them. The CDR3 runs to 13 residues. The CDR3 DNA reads TGTGCCAGCAGTGAGACGACGGGAACTGAAGCTTTCTTT. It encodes CASSETTGTEAFF.

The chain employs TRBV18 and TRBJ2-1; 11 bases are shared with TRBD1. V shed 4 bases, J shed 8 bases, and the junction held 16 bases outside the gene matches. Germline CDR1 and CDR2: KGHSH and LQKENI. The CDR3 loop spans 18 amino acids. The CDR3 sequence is CASSLSLYRDRGIDEQFF. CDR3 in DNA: TGTGCCAGCTCACTCAGCTTATACCGGGACAGGGGGATCGATGAGCAGTTCTTC.

CDR3 loop: CASSARQYEQYF. The CDR3 DNA sequence: TGTGCCAGTAGTGCCCGACAGTACGAGCAGTACTTC. The chain employs TRBV19 and TRBJ2-7, with TRBD1 as a possible D gene (5 bases). CDR3 length: 12 residues. V was pared by 5 bases and J by 4 bases, with 9 bases between. The germline V gene has CDR1 LNHDA and CDR2 SQIVND (reference sequence).

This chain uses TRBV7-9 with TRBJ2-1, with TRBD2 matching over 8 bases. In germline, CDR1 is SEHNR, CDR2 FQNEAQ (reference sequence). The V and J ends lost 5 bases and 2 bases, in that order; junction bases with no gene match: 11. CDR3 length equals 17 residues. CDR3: CASSPPFGLAAYNEQFF. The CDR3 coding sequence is TGTGCCAGCAGCCCACCCTTCGGACTAGCTGCCTACAATGAGCAGTTCTTC.

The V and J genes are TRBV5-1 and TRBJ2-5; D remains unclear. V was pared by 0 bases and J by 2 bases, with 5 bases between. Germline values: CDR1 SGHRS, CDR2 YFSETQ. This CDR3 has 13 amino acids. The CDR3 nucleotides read TGCGCCAGCAGCTTGGTCGCTCAAGAGACCCAGTACTTC. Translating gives CASSLVAQETQYF.

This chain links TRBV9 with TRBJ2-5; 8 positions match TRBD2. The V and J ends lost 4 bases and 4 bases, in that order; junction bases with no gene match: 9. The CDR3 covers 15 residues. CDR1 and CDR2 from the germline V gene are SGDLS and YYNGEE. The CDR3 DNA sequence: TGTGCCAGCAGCACACAAGCGGGAGATAGAGAGACCCAGTACTTC. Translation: CASSTQAGDRETQYF.

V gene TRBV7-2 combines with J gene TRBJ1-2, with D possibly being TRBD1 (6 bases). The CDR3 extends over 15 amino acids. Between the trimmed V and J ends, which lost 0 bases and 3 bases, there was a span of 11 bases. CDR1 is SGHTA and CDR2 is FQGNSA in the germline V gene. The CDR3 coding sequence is TGTGCCAGCAGCTTAGCGCTCGGGGGCTACTATGGCTACACCTTC. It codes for CASSLALGGYYGYTF.

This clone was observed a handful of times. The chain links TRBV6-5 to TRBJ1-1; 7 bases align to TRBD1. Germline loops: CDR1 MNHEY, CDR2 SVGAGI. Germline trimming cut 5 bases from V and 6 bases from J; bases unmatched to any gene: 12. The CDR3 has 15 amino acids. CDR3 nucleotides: TGTGCCAGCAGTCGGAGGGGGCGCGGAGTTTCTGAAGCTTTCTTT. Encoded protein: CASSRRGRGVSEAFF.

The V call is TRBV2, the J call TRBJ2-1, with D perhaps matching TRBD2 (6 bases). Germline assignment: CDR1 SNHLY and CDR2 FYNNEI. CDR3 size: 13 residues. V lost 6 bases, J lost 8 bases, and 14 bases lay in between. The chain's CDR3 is CASRLPSADEQFF. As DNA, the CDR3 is TGTGCCAGCAGATTGCCTAGCGCTGATGAGCAGTTCTTC.

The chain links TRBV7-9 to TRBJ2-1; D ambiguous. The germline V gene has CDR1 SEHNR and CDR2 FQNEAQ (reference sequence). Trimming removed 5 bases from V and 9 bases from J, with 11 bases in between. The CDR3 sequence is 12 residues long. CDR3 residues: CASSPRTGEQFF. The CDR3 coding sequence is TGTGCCAGCAGCCCTAGGACGGGTGAGCAGTTCTTC.

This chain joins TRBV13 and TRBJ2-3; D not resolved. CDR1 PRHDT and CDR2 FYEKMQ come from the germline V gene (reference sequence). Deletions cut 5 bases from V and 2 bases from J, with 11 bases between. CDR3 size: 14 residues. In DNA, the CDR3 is TGTGCCAGCAGCCCAACCAGCCTCACAGATACGCAGTATTTT. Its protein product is CASSPTSLTDTQYF.

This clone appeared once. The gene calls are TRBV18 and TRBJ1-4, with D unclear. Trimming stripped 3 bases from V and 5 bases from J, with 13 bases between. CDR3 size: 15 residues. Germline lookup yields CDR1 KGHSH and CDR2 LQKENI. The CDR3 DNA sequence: TGTGCCAGCTCACCCAGCCGTGGCGGGAATGAAAAACTGTTTTTT. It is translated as CASSPSRGGNEKLFF.

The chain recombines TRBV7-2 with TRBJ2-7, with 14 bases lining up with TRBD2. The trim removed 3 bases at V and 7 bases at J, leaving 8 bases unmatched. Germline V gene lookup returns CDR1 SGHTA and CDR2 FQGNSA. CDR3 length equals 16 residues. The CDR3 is CASSLGLAGAGREQYF. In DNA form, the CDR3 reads TGTGCCAGCAGCTTGGGACTAGCGGGAGCTGGCCGGGAGCAGTACTTC.

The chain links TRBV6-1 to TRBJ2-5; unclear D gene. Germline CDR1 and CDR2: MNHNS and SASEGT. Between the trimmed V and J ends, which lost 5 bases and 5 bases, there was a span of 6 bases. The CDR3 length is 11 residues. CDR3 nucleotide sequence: TGTGCCAGCAGTCGGTTGGAGACCCAGTACTTC. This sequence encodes CASSRLETQYF.

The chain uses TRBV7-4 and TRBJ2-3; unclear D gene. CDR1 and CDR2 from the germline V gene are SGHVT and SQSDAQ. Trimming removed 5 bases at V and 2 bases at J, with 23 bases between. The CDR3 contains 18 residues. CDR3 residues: CASSLVKGLFRLTDTQYF. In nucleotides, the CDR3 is TGTGCCAGCAGCCTCGTAAAGGGCCTGTTTCGACTCACAGATACGCAGTATTTT.

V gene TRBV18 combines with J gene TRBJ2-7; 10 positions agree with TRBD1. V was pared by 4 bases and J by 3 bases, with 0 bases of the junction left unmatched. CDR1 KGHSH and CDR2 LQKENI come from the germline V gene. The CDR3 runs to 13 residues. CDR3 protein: CASSRTGGYEQYV. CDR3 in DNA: TGTGCCAGCTCACGGACAGGGGGCTACGAGCAGTACGTC.

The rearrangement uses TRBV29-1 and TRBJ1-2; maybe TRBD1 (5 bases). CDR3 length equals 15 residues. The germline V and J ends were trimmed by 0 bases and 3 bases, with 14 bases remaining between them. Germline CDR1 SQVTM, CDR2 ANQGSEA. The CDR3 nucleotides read TGCAGCGTTGAAGATCCCCGGGACCGCCACTATGGCTACACCTTC. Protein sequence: CSVEDPRDRHYGYTF. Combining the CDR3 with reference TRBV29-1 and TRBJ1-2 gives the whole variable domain SAVISQKPSRDICQRGTSLTIQCQVDSQVTMMFWYRQQPGQSLTLIATANQGSEATYESGFVIDKFPISRPNLTFSTLTVSNMSPEDSSIYLCSVEDPRDRHYGYTFGSGTRLTVV.

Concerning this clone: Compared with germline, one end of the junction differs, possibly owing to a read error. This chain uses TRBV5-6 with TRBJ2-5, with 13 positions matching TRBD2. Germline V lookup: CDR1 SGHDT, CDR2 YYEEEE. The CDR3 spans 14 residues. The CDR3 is CASSGGLAGETQHF. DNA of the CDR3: TGTGCCAGCAGCGGAGGACTAGCGGGAGAGACCCAGCACTTC.

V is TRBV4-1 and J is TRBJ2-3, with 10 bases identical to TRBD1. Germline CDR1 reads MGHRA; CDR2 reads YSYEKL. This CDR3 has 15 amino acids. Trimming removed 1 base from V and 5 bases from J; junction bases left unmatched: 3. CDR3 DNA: TGCGCCAGCAGCCAAGGACAGGGGGCGAAAGATACGCAGTATTTT. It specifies CASSQGQGAKDTQYF.

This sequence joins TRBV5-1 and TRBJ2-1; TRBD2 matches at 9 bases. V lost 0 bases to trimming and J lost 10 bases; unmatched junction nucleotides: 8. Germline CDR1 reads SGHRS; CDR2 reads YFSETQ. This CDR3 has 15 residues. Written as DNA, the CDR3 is TGCGCCAGCAGCTTGGCATTAGCGGGAGAGAGGGAGCAGTTCTTC. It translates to CASSLALAGEREQFF.

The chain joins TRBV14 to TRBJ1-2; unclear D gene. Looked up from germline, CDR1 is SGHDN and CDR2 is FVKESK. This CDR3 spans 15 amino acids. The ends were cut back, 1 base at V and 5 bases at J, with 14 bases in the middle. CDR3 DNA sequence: TGTGCCAGCAGCCAAGCCTCCACTGGGGTTTATGGCTACACCTTC. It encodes CASSQASTGVYGYTF.

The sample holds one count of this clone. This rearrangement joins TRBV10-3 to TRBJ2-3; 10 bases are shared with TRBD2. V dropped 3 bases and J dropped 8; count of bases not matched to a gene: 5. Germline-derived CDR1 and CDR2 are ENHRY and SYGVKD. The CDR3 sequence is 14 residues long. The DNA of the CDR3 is TGTGCCATCAGTGAACCCGGGACTAGCGCTACGCAGTATTTT. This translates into CAISEPGTSATQYF.

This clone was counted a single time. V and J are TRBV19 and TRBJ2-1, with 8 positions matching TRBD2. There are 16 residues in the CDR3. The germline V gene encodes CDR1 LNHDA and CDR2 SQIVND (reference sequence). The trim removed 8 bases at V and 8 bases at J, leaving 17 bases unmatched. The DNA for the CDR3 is TGTGCCAGTTCCCCCCCGATGAGCGGGAGAAAGTATGAGCAGTTCTTC. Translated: CASSPPMSGRKYEQFF.